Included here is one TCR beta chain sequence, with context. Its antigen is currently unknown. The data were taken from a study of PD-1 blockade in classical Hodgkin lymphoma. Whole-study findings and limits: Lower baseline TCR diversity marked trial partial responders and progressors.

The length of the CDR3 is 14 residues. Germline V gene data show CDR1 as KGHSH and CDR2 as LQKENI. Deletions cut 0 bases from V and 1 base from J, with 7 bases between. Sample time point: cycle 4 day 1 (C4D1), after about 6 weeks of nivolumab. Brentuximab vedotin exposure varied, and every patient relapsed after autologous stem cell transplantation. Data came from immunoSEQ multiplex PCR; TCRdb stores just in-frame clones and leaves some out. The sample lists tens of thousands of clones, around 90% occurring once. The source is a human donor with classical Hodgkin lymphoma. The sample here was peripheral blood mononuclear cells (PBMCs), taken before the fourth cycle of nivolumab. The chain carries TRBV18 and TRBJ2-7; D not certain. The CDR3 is CASSPPRNSYEQYF. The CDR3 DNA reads TGTGCCAGCTCACCACCGAGGAATTCCTACGAGCAGTACTTC. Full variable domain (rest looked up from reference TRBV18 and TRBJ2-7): NAGVMQNPRHLVRRRGQEARLRCSPMKGHSHVYWYRQLPEEGLKFMVYLQKENIIDESGMPKERFSAEFPKEGPSILRIQQVVRGDSAAYFCASSPPRNSYEQYFGPGTRLTVT.